This T cell receptor beta chain was recovered during a study of vaccination effects on CD4 cells after COVID-19. The study, taken as a whole, reports: Late in the post-vaccination period, infection-induced and vaccine-induced clones underwent marked clonal contraction. Common cold coronavirus cross-reactivity was shown by only 1 of 255 vaccine-induced clones in healthy vaccinees.

Following culture for approximately 11 days, CD4+ T cells were isolated. Either the mRNA-1273 or the BNT162b2 vaccine was given to participants as two doses. About this clone: Its specificity is unknown.

Produced via immunoSEQ multiplex PCR; TCRdb's table is partial and in-frame only. The sample holds 50,000 to 70,000 clones, roughly four fifths seen once. The length of the CDR3 is 17 residues. Germline assignment: CDR1 SGHRS and CDR2 YFSETQ. Trimming cost V 2 bases and J 4 bases; bases outside gene matches: 11. The starting material was CD4+ T cells from PBMCs cultured without peptide, obtained after COVID-19 vaccination. The chain employs TRBV5-1 and TRBJ1-3; TRBD1 matches 8 bases. The receptor was derived from a human donor who received a COVID-19 vaccine. CDR3 DNA: TGCGCCAGCAGCTTAACCCAGGGGGCTCTCGGAGGAAACACCATATATTTT. Its protein product is CASSLTQGALGGNTIYF. Filled out from reference TRBV5-1 and TRBJ1-3, the complete variable domain reads KAGVTQTPRYLIKTRGQQVTLSCSPISGHRSVSWYQQTPGQGLQFLFEYFSETQRNKGNFPGRFSGRQFSNSRSEMNVSTLELGDSALYLCASSLTQGALGGNTIYFGEGSWLTVV.